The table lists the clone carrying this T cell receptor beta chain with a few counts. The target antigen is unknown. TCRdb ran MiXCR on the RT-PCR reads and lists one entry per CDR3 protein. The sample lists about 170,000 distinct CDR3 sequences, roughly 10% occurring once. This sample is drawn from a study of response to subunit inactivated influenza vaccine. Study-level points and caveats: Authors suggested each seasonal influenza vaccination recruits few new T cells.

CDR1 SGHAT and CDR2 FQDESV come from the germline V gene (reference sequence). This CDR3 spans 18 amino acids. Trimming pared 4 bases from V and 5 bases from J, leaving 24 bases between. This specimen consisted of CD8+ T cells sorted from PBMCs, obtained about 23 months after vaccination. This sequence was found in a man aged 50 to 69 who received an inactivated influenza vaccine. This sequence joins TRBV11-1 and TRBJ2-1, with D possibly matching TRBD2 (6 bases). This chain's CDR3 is CASSSTIIDRRGNNEQFF. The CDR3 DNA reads TGTGCCAGCAGCTCGACTATCATAGACCGACGGGGGAACAATGAGCAGTTCTTC.